The text below deals with one T cell receptor (beta chain). Cycle 7 day 1, cycle 4 day 1, and baseline were the timepoints at which blood was sampled. Using immunoSEQ multiplex PCR, the repertoire was profiled, and TCRdb retains in-frame clones only, with some absent. The sample contains about 72,000 clones, roughly nine tenths of which appear only once. The sample belongs to a study of OX40 agonist ivuxolimab in advanced cancers. For the study at large: Clinicians treated patients with ivuxolimab, an agonistic anti-OX40 (CD134) antibody. Participants, approximately 81% male, averaged roughly 55 years of age, ranging from about 20 to 80.

This receptor was identified in an adult with an advanced solid tumor such as melanoma, head and neck, liver or kidney cancer. The source material was CD4+ or CD8+ T cells sorted from blood, sampled in a trial of the OX40 agonist ivuxolimab.

CDR3 protein: CASSQDSWLTAYEQYF. In nucleotides, the CDR3 is TGCGCCAGCAGTCAAGATTCGTGGCTAACTGCCTACGAGCAGTACTTC. The V call is TRBV23-1, the J call TRBJ2-7; unclear D gene. TRBV23-1 has ORF status, its function being uncertain. CDR3 size: 16 residues. V dropped 2 bases and J dropped 2 bases, with 16 bases sitting between them.